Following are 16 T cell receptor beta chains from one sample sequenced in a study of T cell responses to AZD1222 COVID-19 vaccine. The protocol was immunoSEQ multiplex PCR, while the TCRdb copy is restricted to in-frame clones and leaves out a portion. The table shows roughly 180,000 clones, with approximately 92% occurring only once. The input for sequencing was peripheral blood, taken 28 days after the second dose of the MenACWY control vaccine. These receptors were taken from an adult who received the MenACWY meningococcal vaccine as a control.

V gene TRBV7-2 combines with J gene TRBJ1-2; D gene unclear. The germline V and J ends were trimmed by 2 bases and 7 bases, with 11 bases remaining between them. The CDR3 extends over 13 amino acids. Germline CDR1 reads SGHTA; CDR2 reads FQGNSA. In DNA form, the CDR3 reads TGTGCCAGCAGCTTACAGCAGTCCTCTGGCTACACCTTC. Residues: CASSLQQSSGYTF.

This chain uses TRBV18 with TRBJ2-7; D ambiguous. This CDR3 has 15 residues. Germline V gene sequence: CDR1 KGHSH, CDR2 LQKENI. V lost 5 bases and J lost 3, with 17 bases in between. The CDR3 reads CASSTNREVVYEQYF. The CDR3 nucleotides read TGTGCCAGCTCAACTAATAGAGAAGTCGTCTACGAGCAGTACTTC.

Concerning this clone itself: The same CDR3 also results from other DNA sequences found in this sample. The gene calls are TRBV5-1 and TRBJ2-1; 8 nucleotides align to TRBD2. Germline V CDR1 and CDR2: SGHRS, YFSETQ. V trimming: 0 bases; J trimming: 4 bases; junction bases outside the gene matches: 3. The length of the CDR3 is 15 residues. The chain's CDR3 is CASSLGGGSYNEQFF. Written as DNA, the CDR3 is TGCGCCAGCAGCTTGGGCGGGGGGAGTTACAATGAGCAGTTCTTC.

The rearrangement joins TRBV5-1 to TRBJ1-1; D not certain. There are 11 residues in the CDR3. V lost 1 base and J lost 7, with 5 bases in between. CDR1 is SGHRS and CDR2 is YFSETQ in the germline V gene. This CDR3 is CASSLSGEAFF. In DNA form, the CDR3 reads TGCGCCAGCAGCTTGAGCGGTGAAGCTTTCTTT.

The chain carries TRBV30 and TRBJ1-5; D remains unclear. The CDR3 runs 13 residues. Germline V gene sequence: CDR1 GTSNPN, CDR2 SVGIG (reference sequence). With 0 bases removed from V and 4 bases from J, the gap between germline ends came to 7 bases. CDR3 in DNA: TGTGCCTGGAGTGTGGGCTTGAATCAGCCCCAGCATTTT. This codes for CAWSVGLNQPQHF.

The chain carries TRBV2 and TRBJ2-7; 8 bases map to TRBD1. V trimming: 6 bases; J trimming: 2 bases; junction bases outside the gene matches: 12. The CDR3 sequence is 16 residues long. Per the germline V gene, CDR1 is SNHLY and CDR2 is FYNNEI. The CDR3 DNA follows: TGTGCCAGCAGCTTGACCAGGGGGCGCGTCCCCTACGAGCAGTACTTC. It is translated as CASSLTRGRVPYEQYF.

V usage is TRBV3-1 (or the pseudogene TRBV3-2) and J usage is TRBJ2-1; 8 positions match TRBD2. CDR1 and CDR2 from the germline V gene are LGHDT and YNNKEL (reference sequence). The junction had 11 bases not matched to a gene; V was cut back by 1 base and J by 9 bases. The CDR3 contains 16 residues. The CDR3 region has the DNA TGTGCCAGCAGCCAAGCGAGAATAGCGGGGTTGGTTGAGCAGTTCTTC. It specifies CASSQARIAGLVEQFF.

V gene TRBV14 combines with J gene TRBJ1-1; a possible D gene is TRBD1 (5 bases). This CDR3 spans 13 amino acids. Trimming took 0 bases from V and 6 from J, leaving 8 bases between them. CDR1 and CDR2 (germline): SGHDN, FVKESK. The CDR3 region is CASSQDPTAEAFF. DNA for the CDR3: TGTGCCAGCAGCCAAGATCCGACAGCTGAAGCTTTCTTT. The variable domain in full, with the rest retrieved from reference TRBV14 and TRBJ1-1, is EAGVTQFPSHSVIEKGQTVTLRCDPISGHDNLYWYRRVMGKEIKFLLHFVKESKQDESGMPNNRFLAERTGGTYSTLKVQPAELEDSGVYFCASSQDPTAEAFFGQGTRLTVV.

As DNA, the CDR3 is TGCGCCAGCAGCCCCGGCGGGTTGGCGGGGGGGAGCACAGATACGCAGTATTTT. Its protein is CASSPGGLAGGSTDTQYF. This sequence joins TRBV4-1 and TRBJ2-3; TRBD2 agrees at 9 bases. With 4 bases clipped from V and 0 bases from J, the junction kept 11 bases outside the gene matches. The CDR3 is made up of 18 amino acids. Germline V gives CDR1 MGHRA, CDR2 YSYEKL.

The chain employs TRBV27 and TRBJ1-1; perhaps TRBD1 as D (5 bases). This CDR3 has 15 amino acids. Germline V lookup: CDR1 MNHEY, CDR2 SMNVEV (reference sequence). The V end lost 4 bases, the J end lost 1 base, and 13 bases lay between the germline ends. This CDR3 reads CASSSLGGANTEAFF. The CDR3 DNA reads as TGTGCCAGCAGTTCGCTCGGGGGTGCGAACACTGAAGCTTTCTTT.

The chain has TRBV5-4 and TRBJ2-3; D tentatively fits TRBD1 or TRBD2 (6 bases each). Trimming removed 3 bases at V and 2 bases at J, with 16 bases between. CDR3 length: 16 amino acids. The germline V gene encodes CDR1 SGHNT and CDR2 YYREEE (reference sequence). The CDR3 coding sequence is TGTGCCAGCAGCTCCCTTATCGGGGGCTTCACAGATACGCAGTATTTT. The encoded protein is CASSSLIGGFTDTQYF.

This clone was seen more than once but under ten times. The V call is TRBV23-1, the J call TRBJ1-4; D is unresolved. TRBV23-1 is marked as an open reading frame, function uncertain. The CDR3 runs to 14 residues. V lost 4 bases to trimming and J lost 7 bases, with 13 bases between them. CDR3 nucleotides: TGCGCCAGCAGTCCGCCTCCAAACCTTGAAAAACTGTTTTTT. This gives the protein CASSPPPNLEKLFF.

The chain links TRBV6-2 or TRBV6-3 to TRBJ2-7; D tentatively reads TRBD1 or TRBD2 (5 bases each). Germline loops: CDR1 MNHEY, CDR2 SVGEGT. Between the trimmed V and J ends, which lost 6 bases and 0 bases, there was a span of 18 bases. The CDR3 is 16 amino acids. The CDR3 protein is CASSSGTRTFSYEQYF. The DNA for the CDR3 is TGTGCCAGCAGCTCCGGGACGCGTACCTTCTCCTACGAGCAGTACTTC.

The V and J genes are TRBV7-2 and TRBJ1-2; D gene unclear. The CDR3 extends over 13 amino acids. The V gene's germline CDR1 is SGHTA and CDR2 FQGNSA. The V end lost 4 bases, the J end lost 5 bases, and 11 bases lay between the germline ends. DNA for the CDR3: TGTGCCAGCAGCTCCCTCCGGGGTTATGGCTACACCTTC. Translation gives CASSSLRGYGYTF.

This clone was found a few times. The CDR3 bases are TGTGCCAGCTCACCGTCGACAGGGAGCAATCAGCCCCAGCATTTT. Protein sequence: CASSPSTGSNQPQHF. The chain combines TRBV18 with TRBJ1-5, with TRBD1 matching 7 bases. CDR1 and CDR2 (germline): KGHSH, LQKENI. The CDR3 sequence is 15 residues long. Germline trimming cut 3 bases from V and 1 base from J; bases unmatched to any gene: 3.

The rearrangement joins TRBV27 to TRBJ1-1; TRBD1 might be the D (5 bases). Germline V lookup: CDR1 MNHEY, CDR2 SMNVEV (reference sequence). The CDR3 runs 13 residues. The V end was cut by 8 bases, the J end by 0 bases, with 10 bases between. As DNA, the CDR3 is TGTGCCAGCTGGGGGATCATGAACACTGAAGCTTTCTTT. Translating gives CASWGIMNTEAFF.